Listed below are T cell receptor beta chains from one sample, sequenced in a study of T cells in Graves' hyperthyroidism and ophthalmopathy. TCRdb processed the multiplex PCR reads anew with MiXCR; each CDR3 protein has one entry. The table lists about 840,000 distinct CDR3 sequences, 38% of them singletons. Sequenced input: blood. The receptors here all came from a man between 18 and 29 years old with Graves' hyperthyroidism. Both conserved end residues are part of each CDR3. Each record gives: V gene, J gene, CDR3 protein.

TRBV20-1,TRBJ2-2,CSARDLGVYTNTGELFF
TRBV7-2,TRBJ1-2,CASSLVHYGYTF
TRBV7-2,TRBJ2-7,CASSFQGQGYEQYF
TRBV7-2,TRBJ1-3,CTSSYGAGEGNTIYF
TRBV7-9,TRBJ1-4,CASSFGGTGTEKLFF
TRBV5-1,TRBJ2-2,CASSLMGKNTGELFF
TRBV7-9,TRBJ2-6,CASSRDGISGANVLTF
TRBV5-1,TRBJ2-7,CASSLDGLEQYF
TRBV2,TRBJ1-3,CASSVRPRTTGNTIYF
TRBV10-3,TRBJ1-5,CAISESGLNQPQHF